This T cell receptor (beta chain) was sequenced for a study of T cells expressing NK-cell markers (TCRdb year 2020). Some background on the complete study: TCR beta-chain repertoires were profiled in sorted CD3+CD56+NKG2C+, CD3+CD56+NKG2C- and CD3+CD56-NKG2C+ T-cell subsets from several donors. Among the eight sequenced donors, seven were HCMV-seropositive and one was HCMV-seronegative. The eight sequenced donors were randomly selected healthy volunteers, three men and five women. Illumina HiSeq 2000/2500, MiSeq or NextSeq was used to sequence libraries as 2 x 150 bp reads. The study at large found these results: Whether the expanded NKG2C-expressing T cell clones were specific for HCMV antigens remained unclear. Those dominant clonotypes were again the most abundant among CD3+CD56-NKG2C+ cells in a handful of donors, at about 25-60.1%. In six donors, the dominant CD3+CD56+NKG2C+ clonotypes were among the top 10 CD8+ clonotypes and accounted for roughly 1.0-7.0% of CD8+ T cells.

Comments on this clonotype: Its antigen remains undetermined.

CDR1 and CDR2 were assigned from the germline V gene (reference sequence) as SGHNT and YYREEE. The CDR3 contains 13 residues, cysteine and phenylalanine counted. No DNA appears here. A commercial ELISA kit detecting HCMV-specific IgG in serum was used to determine HCMV serostatus. Peripheral blood mononuclear cells were isolated from blood by Ficoll density gradient centrifugation. TCRdb names Illumina HiSeq 2000 as the instrument used. TCR beta cDNA libraries were prepared using 5'RACE template switching, which introduced a universal primer site and unique molecular identifiers. cDNA synthesis was primed from the TCR beta constant segment, followed by two successive PCR amplification steps. The paper's processing steps were these. MIGEC handled demultiplexing of the reads and grouping by UMI, while MiTCR was used to assemble and quantify clonotypes. Only TCR cDNA sequences supported by at least two reads were kept to exclude erroneous sequences. The tcR package was used for downstream repertoire analysis, and clonotypes were matched between fractions using CDR3 nucleotide sequence together with V segment. Antigen specificity was annotated against VDJdb with VDJmatch, allowing one amino acid substitution in CDR3. The reads, reprocessed by TCRdb, yield one row per CDR3 protein sequence and no DNA. TCRdb, rather than the study authors, made the V and J calls. The sample table holds 350,000 to 500,000 distinct CDR3 sequences. Clones ranked in the top ten supply about 7.3% of the sample.

The sequence is built from TRBV5-4 and TRBJ1-2; TCRdb names TRBD1, which stays unverified in the absence of DNA. This clonotype was sampled from a woman aged 18-69 years in good health. Source material: blood T cells: a sorted CD56 or NKG2C T cell subset, CD4+ or CD8+ T cells, or bulk PBMC T cells (not recorded which). This receptor has the CDR3 CASSWGPGDGYTF.